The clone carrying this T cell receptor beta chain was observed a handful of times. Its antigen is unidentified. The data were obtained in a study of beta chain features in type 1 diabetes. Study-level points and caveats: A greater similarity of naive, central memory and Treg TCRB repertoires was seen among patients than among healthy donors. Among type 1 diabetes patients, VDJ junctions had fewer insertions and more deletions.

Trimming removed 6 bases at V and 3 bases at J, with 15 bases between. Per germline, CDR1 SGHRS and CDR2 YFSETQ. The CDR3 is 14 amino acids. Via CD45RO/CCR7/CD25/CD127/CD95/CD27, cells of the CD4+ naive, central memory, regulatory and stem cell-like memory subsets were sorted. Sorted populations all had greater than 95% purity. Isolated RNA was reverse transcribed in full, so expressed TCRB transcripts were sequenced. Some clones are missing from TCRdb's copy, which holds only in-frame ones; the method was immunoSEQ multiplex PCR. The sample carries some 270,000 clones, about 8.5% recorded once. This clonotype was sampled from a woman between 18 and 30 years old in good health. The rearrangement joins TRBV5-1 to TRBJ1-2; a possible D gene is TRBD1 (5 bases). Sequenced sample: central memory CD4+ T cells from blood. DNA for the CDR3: TGCGCCAGCAAAGAGGACACCTTTTACTATGGCTACACCTTC. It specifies CASKEDTFYYGYTF.